Listed below are T cell receptor beta chains from one sample, sequenced in a study of T cells in Graves' hyperthyroidism and ophthalmopathy. A single record per CDR3 protein comes from TCRdb applying MiXCR to the multiplex PCR reads. This sample has approximately 320,000 distinct CDR3 sequences; 16% occur once, and the top ten carry around a third. The sequencing sample was made of blood. The origin of the receptors is a man aged 30-40 years with Graves' hyperthyroidism. Both conserved end residues are part of each CDR3. Fields, in order: clone size, J gene, V gene, D gene, CDR3 protein, CDR3 DNA. D genes are given only for firm matches. Size is stated for part of the rows, as once, few or many counts, or as a class when the clone is expanded.

size: many; J: TRBJ2-5; V: TRBV29-1; D: NA; CDR3: CSAPGTYSQETQYF; DNA: TGCAGCGCCCCAGGGACATACTCCCAAGAGACCCAGTACTTC
size: many; J: TRBJ2-7; V: TRBV3-1; D: TRBD2; CDR3: CASSQGLAGAREQYF; DNA: TGTGCCAGCAGCCAAGGACTAGCGGGAGCTCGAGAGCAGTACTTC
size: few; J: TRBJ1-5; V: TRBV6-6; D: NA; CDR3: CASSYPIRGSNQPQHF; DNA: TGTGCCAGCAGTTACCCCATACGGGGTAGCAATCAGCCCCAGCATTTT
size: many; J: TRBJ2-2; V: TRBV12-3/TRBV12-4; D: TRBD1; CDR3: CASRRQGTGGELFF; DNA: TGTGCCAGCAGGCGACAGGGGACGGGCGGGGAGCTGTTTTTT
size: NA; J: TRBJ2-2; V: TRBV20-1; D: NA; CDR3: CSADPRWSTGELFF; DNA: TGCAGTGCTGACCCGAGGTGGAGCACCGGGGAGCTGTTTTTT
size: NA; J: TRBJ2-1; V: TRBV20-1; D: NA; CDR3: CSARVRAGTLRYREQFF; DNA: TGCAGTGCTAGAGTTAGGGCCGGGACACTACGATATCGTGAGCAGTTCTTC
size: few; J: TRBJ1-2; V: TRBV5-4; D: NA; CDR3: CASSLPQLNYGYTF; DNA: TGTGCCAGCAGCTTGCCACAGCTGAACTATGGCTACACCTTC
size: many; J: TRBJ2-1; V: TRBV5-1; D: NA; CDR3: CASSFTGPGEQFF; DNA: TGCGCCAGCAGCTTTACGGGACCCGGCGAGCAGTTCTTC
size: few; J: TRBJ1-6; V: TRBV19; D: NA; CDR3: CASTETGLYHGSPLHF; DNA: TGTGCCAGTACCGAGACAGGATTGTACCATGGCTCACCCCTCCACTTT
size: many; J: TRBJ1-5; V: TRBV28; D: NA; CDR3: CASSPSTEIGQPQHF; DNA: TGTGCCAGCAGCCCTAGCACTGAGATTGGTCAGCCCCAGCATTTT
size: few; J: TRBJ2-7; V: TRBV7-9; D: TRBD1; CDR3: CASSRTGHEQYF; DNA: TGTGCCAGCAGCCGGACAGGGCATGAGCAGTACTTC
size: NA; J: TRBJ2-7; V: TRBV19; D: TRBD2; CDR3: CASSIGAGAGEQYF; DNA: TGTGCCAGTAGCATCGGAGCGGGAGCTGGGGAGCAGTACTTC
size: NA; J: TRBJ2-3; V: TRBV27; D: NA; CDR3: CASSPQLLDTQYF; DNA: TGTGCCAGCAGTCCACAATTATTAGATACGCAGTATTTT
size: many; J: TRBJ1-5; V: TRBV18; D: NA; CDR3: CASSNGGVHQPQHF; DNA: TGTGCCAGCTCGAATGGCGGTGTCCATCAGCCCCAGCATTTT
size: many; J: TRBJ2-2; V: TRBV2; D: TRBD1; CDR3: CASADRVDTGELFF; DNA: TGTGCCAGTGCTGACAGGGTTGACACCGGGGAGCTGTTTTTT
size: NA; J: TRBJ2-1; V: TRBV9; D: NA; CDR3: CASSAGGAASSYNEQFF; DNA: TGTGCCAGCAGCGCCGGAGGAGCGGCAAGCTCCTACAATGAGCAGTTCTTC
size: NA; J: TRBJ2-7; V: TRBV6-1; D: TRBD1; CDR3: CASKGDRGRAEQYF; DNA: TGTGCCAGCAAAGGGGACAGGGGGCGCGCCGAGCAGTACTTC
size: many; J: TRBJ1-1; V: TRBV9; D: NA; CDR3: CASSEGGLNTEAFF; DNA: TGTGCCAGCAGCGAGGGGGGACTTAACACTGAAGCTTTCTTT
size: once; J: TRBJ2-1; V: TRBV28; D: TRBD1; CDR3: CASRTGTGIYNEQSF; DNA: TGTGCCAGCAGGACCGGGACAGGGATCTACAATGAGCAGTCCTTC
size: NA; J: TRBJ2-1; V: TRBV14; D: TRBD1; CDR3: CASSYPGTGKTYNEQFF; DNA: TGTGCCAGCAGCTACCCCGGGACAGGGAAAACCTACAATGAGCAGTTCTTC
size: many; J: TRBJ2-7; V: TRBV20-1; D: TRBD2; CDR3: CSARIPLAGGNEQYF; DNA: TGCAGTGCCAGGATTCCCCTAGCGGGAGGGAATGAGCAGTACTTC
size: many; J: TRBJ2-3; V: TRBV27; D: NA; CDR3: CASSPPAGDTQYF; DNA: TGTGCCAGCAGTCCCCCCGCCGGCGATACGCAGTATTTT
size: NA; J: TRBJ1-1; V: TRBV5-4; D: TRBD1; CDR3: CASSLFRTGNTEAFF; DNA: TGTGCCAGCAGCTTGTTTCGGACAGGGAACACTGAAGCTTTCTTT
size: many; J: TRBJ2-6; V: TRBV2; D: NA; CDR3: CASSDRAGANVLTF; DNA: TGTGCCAGCAGTGACAGGGCTGGGGCCAACGTCCTGACTTTC
size: NA; J: TRBJ1-6; V: TRBV7-9; D: NA; CDR3: CTVAAVSPYYNSPLHF; DNA: TGTACCGTCGCGGCAGTCTCACCTTATTATAATTCACCCCTCCACTTT
size: NA; J: TRBJ2-1; V: TRBV29-1; D: TRBD2; CDR3: CSVGDSGRASYNEQFF; DNA: TGCAGCGTTGGTGATAGCGGGAGGGCCTCCTATAATGAGCAGTTCTTC
size: many; J: TRBJ2-5; V: TRBV11-2; D: NA; CDR3: CASSFWSGFETQYF; DNA: TGTGCCAGCAGCTTTTGGTCAGGGTTCGAGACCCAGTACTTC
size: NA; J: TRBJ2-1; V: TRBV27; D: TRBD1; CDR3: CASSSSGTEYNEQFF; DNA: TGTGCCAGCAGTTCGTCCGGGACAGAATACAATGAGCAGTTCTTC
size: many; J: TRBJ2-5; V: TRBV20-1; D: TRBD2; CDR3: CSARKPTGLAGSAEYF; DNA: TGCAGTGCTAGGAAGCCTACCGGACTAGCGGGGTCCGCGGAGTACTTC
size: many; J: TRBJ1-2; V: TRBV2; D: NA; CDR3: CASSEERQRIYGYTF; DNA: TGTGCCAGCAGTGAGGAGAGGCAGAGAATTTATGGCTACACCTTC
size: many; J: TRBJ1-1; V: TRBV13; D: NA; CDR3: CASSLENRATEAFF; DNA: TGTGCCAGCAGCTTAGAGAACAGAGCAACTGAAGCTTTCTTT
size: NA; J: TRBJ1-2; V: TRBV14; D: NA; CDR3: CASSQGGYYGYTF; DNA: TGTGCCAGCAGCCAAGGGGGCTACTATGGCTACACCTTC
size: many; J: TRBJ2-3; V: TRBV20-1; D: NA; CDR3: CSAGGLAASTDTQYF; DNA: TGCAGTGCTGGGGGGCTAGCGGCTAGCACAGATACGCAGTATTTT
size: few; J: TRBJ1-2; V: TRBV27; D: TRBD1; CDR3: CASSLHRGNYGYTF; DNA: TGTGCCAGCAGTTTACACAGGGGGAACTATGGCTACACCTTC
size: NA; J: TRBJ1-5; V: TRBV24-1; D: NA; CDR3: CATSDQPNQPQHF; DNA: TGTGCCACCAGTGATCAGCCCAATCAGCCCCAGCATTTT
size: NA; J: TRBJ2-7; V: TRBV2; D: NA; CDR3: CANSEGPAQEQYF; DNA: TGTGCCAACAGTGAAGGACCCGCCCAGGAGCAGTACTTC
size: few; J: TRBJ2-7; V: TRBV29-1; D: NA; CDR3: CSVQISYEQYF; DNA: TGCAGCGTTCAAATCTCCTACGAGCAGTACTTC
size: few; J: TRBJ1-1; V: TRBV18; D: TRBD1; CDR3: CASSPVPGGWVNTEAFF; DNA: TGTGCCAGCTCCCCCGTCCCAGGGGGCTGGGTGAACACTGAAGCTTTCTTT
size: many; J: TRBJ2-7; V: TRBV7-9; D: NA; CDR3: CASSLGTQNEQYF; DNA: TGTGCCAGCAGCTTGGGGACTCAAAACGAGCAGTACTTC
size: few; J: TRBJ2-2; V: TRBV19; D: NA; CDR3: CATGGDTTGELFF; DNA: TGTGCCACTGGGGGGGACACCACCGGGGAGCTGTTTTTT
size: many; J: TRBJ2-1; V: TRBV7-3; D: NA; CDR3: CASSLTGDSANEQFF; DNA: TGTGCCAGCAGCTTAACGGGGGATAGCGCCAATGAGCAGTTCTTC
size: many; J: TRBJ2-3; V: TRBV5-1; D: NA; CDR3: CASSLRLATSTDTQYF; DNA: TGCGCCAGCAGCTTGCGATTAGCTACTAGCACAGATACGCAGTATTTT
size: many; J: TRBJ2-1; V: TRBV18; D: NA; CDR3: CASSPLLAQGNEQFF; DNA: TGTGCCAGCTCACCACTTTTAGCTCAAGGGAATGAGCAGTTCTTC
size: few; J: TRBJ2-7; V: TRBV20-1; D: NA; CDR3: CSARGLYEQYF; DNA: TGCAGTGCTAGGGGTCTCTACGAGCAGTACTTC
size: NA; J: TRBJ2-2; V: TRBV24-1; D: NA; CDR3: CATSDVLAPGELFF; DNA: TGTGCCACCAGTGATGTTCTAGCGCCCGGGGAGCTGTTTTTT
size: many; J: TRBJ2-7; V: TRBV10-3; D: TRBD2; CDR3: CATRRGGQSLGEQYF; DNA: TGTGCCACCCGGCGGGGGGGACAGTCCTTGGGCGAGCAGTACTTC
size: NA; J: TRBJ1-2; V: TRBV29-1; D: NA; CDR3: CSVYIDGLGVYTF; DNA: TGCAGCGTTTATATCGACGGACTTGGGGTCTACACCTTC
size: few; J: TRBJ2-5; V: TRBV7-8; D: TRBD1; CDR3: CASSPPGQAQETQYF; DNA: TGTGCCAGCAGCCCCCCGGGACAGGCCCAAGAGACCCAGTACTTC
size: many; J: TRBJ2-1; V: TRBV12-3/TRBV12-4; D: TRBD1; CDR3: CASSQLRDRGREQFF; DNA: TGTGCCAGCAGTCAACTCCGGGACAGGGGGCGTGAGCAGTTCTTC
size: many; J: TRBJ2-1; V: TRBV6-1; D: NA; CDR3: CASSAVGYNEQFF; DNA: TGTGCCAGCAGTGCGGTGGGCTACAATGAGCAGTTCTTC
size: few; J: TRBJ1-2; V: TRBV20-1; D: NA; CDR3: CSARIAREDYGYTF; DNA: TGCAGTGCTCGAATCGCCAGGGAAGACTATGGCTACACCTTC
size: NA; J: TRBJ1-5; V: TRBV6-1; D: TRBD1; CDR3: CASSLGQLNQPQHF; DNA: TGTGCCAGCAGCCTGGGACAGCTGAATCAGCCCCAGCATTTT
size: many; J: TRBJ2-7; V: TRBV5-6; D: TRBD2; CDR3: CASSSTSGSSYEQYF; DNA: TGCGCCAGCAGCTCCACTAGCGGGAGTTCCTACGAGCAGTACTTC